The 5 T cell receptor beta chains below come from one sample, sequenced in a study of cytomegalovirus exposure and HLA in healthy donors. 60 Vbeta and 13 Jbeta primers were used in PCR. Sequenced by immunoSEQ multiplex PCR; TCRdb stores in-frame clones only, minus some. The profile covers about 150,000 clones, with roughly three quarters appearing a single time and about 4.5% taken by the ten largest. The sample was PBMCs. The source is a man in his sixties in good health and CMV-seronegative.

The rearrangement links TRBV4-3 to TRBJ2-1; D might be TRBD2 (6 bases). The CDR3 has 14 residues. Between the trimmed V and J ends, which lost 2 bases and 7 bases, there was a span of 12 bases. Germline V CDR1 and CDR2: LGHNA, YSLEER. The chain's CDR3 is CASSQPGVGNEQFF. The CDR3 DNA follows: TGCGCCAGCAGCCAACCGGGAGTGGGAAATGAGCAGTTCTTC.

The V and J genes are TRBV19 and TRBJ1-1; TRBD1 matches at 7 bases. The CDR3 has 12 amino acids. V trimming: 6 bases; J trimming: 3 bases; junction bases outside the gene matches: 1. Germline CDR1 and CDR2: LNHDA and SQIVND (reference sequence). The CDR3 loop reads CASSTGDTEAFF. The CDR3 nucleotides read TGTGCCAGTAGCACAGGGGACACTGAAGCTTTCTTT.

This clone was detected only a few times. This rearrangement joins TRBV7-8 to TRBJ2-7, with 7 nucleotides matching TRBD1. Per the germline V gene, CDR1 is SGHVS and CDR2 is FQNEAQ. Unmatched junction bases numbered 6, after V lost 5 bases and J lost 2 bases. CDR3 length: 14 residues. In DNA, the CDR3 is TGTGCCAGCAGCCTCCGGGACAGTACCTACGAGCAGTACTTC. Translated, it gives CASSLRDSTYEQYF.

The V and J genes are TRBV4-1 and TRBJ2-7; weak D call: TRBD2 (7 bases). The CDR3 is 18 amino acids. Per the germline V gene, CDR1 is MGHRA and CDR2 is YSYEKL. V was trimmed by 0 bases and J by 0 bases, leaving 18 bases between them. The CDR3 nucleotides are TGCGCCAGCAGCCAAGAGGGGGGGCAACTCACCCTCTCCTACGAGCAGTACTTC. Translation gives CASSQEGGQLTLSYEQYF.

The chain joins TRBV27 to TRBJ2-7; D possibly corresponds to TRBD1 (5 bases). Germline assignment: CDR1 MNHEY and CDR2 SMNVEV (reference sequence). The CDR3 totals 13 residues. With 2 bases removed from V and 5 bases from J, the gap between germline ends came to 10 bases. The CDR3 sequence is CASSLQGRDEQYF. The CDR3, as DNA: TGTGCCAGCAGTTTACAGGGTCGGGACGAGCAGTACTTC.